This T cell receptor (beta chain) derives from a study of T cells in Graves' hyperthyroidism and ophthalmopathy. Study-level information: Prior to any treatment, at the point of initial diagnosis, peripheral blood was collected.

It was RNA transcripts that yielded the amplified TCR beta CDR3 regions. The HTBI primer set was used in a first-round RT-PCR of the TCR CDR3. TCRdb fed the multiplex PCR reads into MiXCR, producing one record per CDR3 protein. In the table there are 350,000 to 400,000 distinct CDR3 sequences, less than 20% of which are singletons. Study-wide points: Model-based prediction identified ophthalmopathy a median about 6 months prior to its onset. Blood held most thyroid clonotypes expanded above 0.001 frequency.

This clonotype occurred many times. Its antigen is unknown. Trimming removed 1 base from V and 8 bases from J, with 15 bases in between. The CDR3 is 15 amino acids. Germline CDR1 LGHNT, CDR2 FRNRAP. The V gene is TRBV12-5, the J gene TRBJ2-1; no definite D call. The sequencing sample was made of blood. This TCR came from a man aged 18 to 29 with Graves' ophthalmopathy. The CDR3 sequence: CASGLGPPLSYEQFF. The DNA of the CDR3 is TGTGCTAGTGGTTTGGGGCCTCCCCTAAGCTATGAGCAGTTCTTC.